Described below is a single T cell receptor (beta chain) sequence and its context. Its antigen is as yet unknown. These data come from a study of cytomegalovirus exposure and HLA in healthy donors. General study results and limits: A subsequent analysis found that TCR clusters from the first cohort also tended to co-occur in the roughly 120 validation repertoires, with approximately 95% of cluster scores above 0.

Only in-frame clones appear in the TCRdb table, and some are missing; sequencing was by immunoSEQ multiplex PCR. Here the sample spans under 200,000 clones, around 88% being singletons. From germline, CDR1 is KGHSH and CDR2 LQKENI. The CDR3 is 14 amino acids. V was pared by 2 bases and J by 1 base, with 8 bases between. Sequencing was carried out using PBMCs. The J gene is TRBJ1-1, the V gene TRBV18; perhaps TRBD1 as D (5 bases). This receptor was obtained from a woman aged 18-29 years in good health and CMV-seronegative. In DNA form, the CDR3 reads TGTGCCAGCTCACCAACGCAGGGGAACACTGAAGCTTTCTTT. It specifies CASSPTQGNTEAFF. The variable domain in full, completed from reference TRBV18 and TRBJ1-1, reads NAGVMQNPRHLVRRRGQEARLRCSPMKGHSHVYWYRQLPEEGLKFMVYLQKENIIDESGMPKERFSAEFPKEGPSILRIQQVVRGDSAAYFCASSPTQGNTEAFFGQGTRLTVV.